The T cell receptor beta chain under discussion was sequenced for a study of cytomegalovirus exposure and HLA in healthy donors. General study results and limits: Per published reports, the classifier diagnosed cytomegalovirus status with high specificity and sensitivity.

In this sample, this clone turned up once. Its antigen is not known. The study ran its PCR with 60 Vbeta and 13 Jbeta primers. Clones were sequenced by immunoSEQ multiplex PCR, and TCRdb holds only the in-frame ones, with some missing. The data contain about 110,000 clones, just under 75% of them singletons. The CDR3 is made up of 18 amino acids. CDR1 is MGHRA, CDR2 YSYEKL, per germline. The V segment lost 4 bases and the J segment 1 base; nucleotides outside the gene matches: 12. Sequencing was performed on PBMCs. The V gene is TRBV4-1, the J gene TRBJ2-1, with TRBD2 matching 8 bases. The sequence was obtained from a man aged 45-60 years in good health and CMV-seropositive. The CDR3 protein is CASSPGLVAGRSYNEQFF. The CDR3 nucleotides read TGCGCCAGCAGCCCCGGTTTGGTAGCGGGACGGTCCTACAATGAGCAGTTCTTC.